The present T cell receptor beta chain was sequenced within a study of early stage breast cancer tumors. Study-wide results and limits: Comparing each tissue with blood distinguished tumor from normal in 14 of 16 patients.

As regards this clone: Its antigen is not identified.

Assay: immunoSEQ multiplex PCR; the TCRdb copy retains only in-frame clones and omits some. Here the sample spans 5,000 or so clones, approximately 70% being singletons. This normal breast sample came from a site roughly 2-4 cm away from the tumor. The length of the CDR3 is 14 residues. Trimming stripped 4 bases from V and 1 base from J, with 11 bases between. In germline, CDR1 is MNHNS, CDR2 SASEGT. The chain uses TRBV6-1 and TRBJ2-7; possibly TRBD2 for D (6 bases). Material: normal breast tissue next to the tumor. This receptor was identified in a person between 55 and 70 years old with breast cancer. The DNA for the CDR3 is TGTGCCAGCAGTGGCCGGGACTTTTCCTACGAGCAGTACTTC. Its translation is CASSGRDFSYEQYF.